This is a list of T cell receptor beta chains from one sample in a study of blood T cell repertoires in COVID-19. Sequencing used immunoSEQ multiplex PCR; TCRdb keeps in-frame clones, though not all of them. The sample records over 120,000 clones, roughly 88% being singletons. What was sequenced was peripheral blood. Receptors were obtained from a woman between 50 and 59 years old with acute or convalescent COVID-19. CDR3s include the opening cysteine and the closing phenylalanine or tryptophan. Fields, in order: V gene, clone size, D gene, J gene, CDR3 protein, CDR3 DNA. A D gene is named only where the DNA matches it firmly. For some rows the clone size is stated as once, few or many, or as a class when expanded; others skip it.

TRBV11-2	-	TRBD1	TRBJ1-5	CASSPRTGQSSNQPQHF	TGTGCCAGCAGCCCGCGGACGGGACAGAGTAGCAATCAGCCCCAGCATTTT
TRBV6-6	few	TRBD1	TRBJ1-5	CASYSGTVNQPQHF	TGTGCCAGTTACTCCGGGACAGTCAATCAGCCCCAGCATTTT
TRBV21-1	-	-	TRBJ2-1	CASSISGAGARDEQFF	TGTGCCAGCAGCATTAGCGGAGCGGGAGCTCGCGATGAGCAGTTCTTC
TRBV7-7	-	TRBD1	TRBJ1-5	CASSLAGGREPQHF	TGTGCTAGCAGCTTAGCAGGGGGCAGGGAGCCCCAGCATTTT
TRBV4-2	few	-	TRBJ2-7	CASSRTGADYEQYF	TGTGCCAGCAGCCGCACAGGAGCAGACTACGAGCAGTACTTC
TRBV7-9	-	-	TRBJ1-4	CASSLVDSPYAF	TGTGCCAGCAGCTTAGTCGACAGCCCGTACGCCTTT
TRBV3-1/TRBV3-2	-	TRBD1	TRBJ1-2	CASSQARQGAGGYTF	TGTGCCAGCAGCCAAGCCCGACAGGGGGCCGGTGGCTACACCTTC
TRBV9	-	-	TRBJ1-1	CASSVGGVMNTEAFF	TGTGCCAGCTCGGTGGGGGGAGTCATGAACACTGAAGCTTTCTTT
TRBV2	-	TRBD2	TRBJ2-2	CASREGLAGRVNTGELFF	TGTGCCAGCAGAGAGGGACTAGCGGGGAGGGTGAACACCGGGGAGCTGTTTTTT
TRBV6-5	-	-	TRBJ1-1	CASSNGLNTEAFF	TGTGCCAGTTCTAACGGGTTGAACACTGAAGCTTTCTTT
TRBV5-6	-	TRBD1	TRBJ2-7	CASSLDGRGSYEQYF	TGTGCCAGCAGCTTGGATGGCAGGGGGAGCTACGAGCAGTACTTC
TRBV5-1	once	-	TRBJ1-2	CASSLEPEVRSYGYTF	TGCGCCAGCAGCTTGGAGCCAGAGGTTCGGAGCTATGGCTACACCTTC
TRBV6-5	-	TRBD1	TRBJ1-6	CASSSGQGGSPLHF	TGTGCCAGCAGTTCGGGACAGGGGGGTTCACCCCTCCACTTT
TRBV10-2	-	TRBD2	TRBJ2-5	CASSALPGLVGQETQYF	TGCGCCAGCAGTGCTCTTCCGGGACTAGTTGGTCAAGAGACCCAGTACTTC
TRBV11-2	-	TRBD1	TRBJ2-1	CASSYNWDSNNEQFF	TGTGCCAGCAGCTATAACTGGGACAGCAACAATGAGCAGTTCTTC
TRBV7-3	-	-	TRBJ2-3	CASSFSSANGDTQYF	TGTGCCAGCAGCTTCAGTAGCGCTAATGGAGATACGCAGTATTTT
TRBV7-9	once	-	TRBJ1-6	CASSSGNNSPLHF	TGTGCCAGCAGCTCAGGGAATAATTCACCCCTCCACTTT
TRBV30	-	TRBD1	TRBJ1-5	CAWSAGTGDQPQHF	TGTGCCTGGAGCGCCGGGACAGGGGATCAGCCCCAGCATTTT
TRBV19	-	-	TRBJ2-2	CASSIEFRELFF	TGTGCCAGTAGTATTGAGTTCCGGGAGCTGTTTTTT
TRBV19	-	TRBD1	TRBJ2-2	CASSRTGGVTGELFF	TGTGCCAGTAGCCGGACAGGGGGCGTTACCGGGGAGCTGTTTTTT
TRBV6-6	-	-	TRBJ1-3	CATQPSGNTIYF	TGTGCCACCCAGCCTAGTGGAAACACCATATATTTT
TRBV5-6	-	-	TRBJ2-7	CASSPPTGGYEQYF	TGTGCCAGCAGCCCTCCGACAGGCGGGTACGAGCAGTACTTC
TRBV5-1	-	TRBD1	TRBJ2-3	CASSPQGVGTDTQYF	TGCGCCAGCAGCCCTCAGGGGGTGGGGACAGATACGCAGTATTTT
TRBV9	-	-	TRBJ1-2	CASSVSGNNYGYTF	TGTGCCAGCAGCGTATCGGGGAATAACTATGGCTACACCTTC
TRBV19	-	-	TRBJ1-4	CASGRRGLGATNEKLFF	TGTGCCAGCGGGCGGCGGGGCCTCGGTGCAACTAATGAAAAACTGTTTTTT
TRBV28	-	TRBD1	TRBJ1-5	CASSSQGYRQPQHF	TGTGCCAGCAGTTCACAGGGGTATCGTCAGCCCCAGCATTTT
TRBV6-2/TRBV6-3	few	TRBD2	TRBJ2-1	CASSSGTSGSDEQFF	TGTGCCAGCAGTTCCGGGACTAGCGGGAGTGATGAGCAGTTCTTC
TRBV6-5	-	-	TRBJ2-7	CASSHGGRGTYEQYF	TGTGCCAGCAGTCATGGGGGCAGGGGTACCTACGAGCAGTACTTC
TRBV7-2	-	TRBD1	TRBJ1-1	CASSALSRTGTEAFF	TGTGCCAGCAGCGCCCTCTCAAGGACAGGGACTGAAGCTTTCTTT
TRBV2	-	TRBD1	TRBJ1-5	CASRVDRGVGYQPQHF	TGTGCCAGCAGAGTCGACAGGGGGGTAGGGTATCAGCCCCAGCATTTT
TRBV6-5	-	TRBD2	TRBJ2-1	CASTPASGVGEQFF	TGTGCCAGCACCCCGGCTAGCGGTGTGGGAGAGCAGTTCTTC
TRBV7-3	-	-	TRBJ2-3	CASSLTGSSRFTDTQYF	TGTGCCAGCAGCTTAACGGGTTCTAGCCGGTTCACAGATACGCAGTATTTT
TRBV9	once	-	TRBJ2-2	CASSVVVGATGELFF	TGTGCCAGCAGCGTAGTTGTTGGGGCGACCGGGGAGCTGTTTTTT
TRBV5-1	-	TRBD1	TRBJ1-1	CASSGRQGGNTEAFF	TGCGCCAGCAGTGGAAGACAGGGAGGGAACACTGAAGCTTTCTTT
TRBV5-1	few	TRBD1	TRBJ2-7	CASSLWGTDPRDRHEQYF	TGCGCCAGCAGCTTGTGGGGGACAGATCCCCGTGATAGGCACGAGCAGTACTTC
TRBV7-9	-	-	TRBJ1-6	CASSSDYNSPLHF	TGTGCCAGCAGCTCAGATTATAATTCACCCCTCCACTTT
TRBV7-9	-	TRBD1	TRBJ2-1	CASSGGTGRVYEQFF	TGTGCCAGCAGCGGGGGGACAGGGAGAGTCTATGAGCAGTTCTTC
TRBV29-1	-	-	TRBJ2-5	CSGHPGSGETQYF	TGCAGCGGGCACCCGGGGAGTGGAGAGACCCAGTACTTC
TRBV10-1	-	TRBD2	TRBJ2-1	CASSEGLAGLNEQFF	TGCGCCAGCAGTGAGGGACTAGCGGGACTGAATGAGCAGTTCTTC
TRBV9	-	-	TRBJ2-1	CATNQGPSYNEQFF	TGTGCCACTAACCAGGGCCCCTCCTACAATGAGCAGTTCTTC
TRBV6-5	-	-	TRBJ1-2	CASSYEGRPDGYTF	TGTGCCAGCAGTTACGAGGGCAGGCCGGATGGCTACACCTTC
TRBV19	-	-	TRBJ1-3	CASSMGSRGPGNTIYF	TGTGCCAGTAGTATGGGCAGTAGAGGGCCTGGAAACACCATATATTTT
TRBV18	few	-	TRBJ2-7	CASWAGTDTYEQYF	TGTGCCAGCTGGGCGGGGACAGACACCTACGAGCAGTACTTC
TRBV19	-	-	TRBJ1-1	CASTFSLNTEAFF	TGTGCCAGTACCTTCTCGTTGAACACTGAAGCTTTCTTT
TRBV7-6	-	-	TRBJ1-3	CASSLGGDGNTIYF	TGTGCCAGCAGCTTAGGCGGGGATGGAAACACCATATATTTT
TRBV29-1	-	-	TRBJ2-5	CSVEKWGTSQRGETQYF	TGCAGCGTTGAAAAGTGGGGGACCAGCCAACGGGGGGAGACCCAGTACTTC
TRBV19	once	-	TRBJ2-7	CTSSLGQISSYEQYF	TGTACCAGTAGTTTAGGACAGATCAGCTCCTACGAGCAGTACTTC
TRBV6-1	-	-	TRBJ1-5	CASSEIWGGLQPQHF	TGTGCCAGCAGTGAAATTTGGGGGGGGCTTCAGCCCCAGCATTTT
TRBV12-5	-	TRBD1	TRBJ1-5	CASDLGTGGLSPQHF	TGTGCTAGTGATTTAGGGACAGGGGGGCTCTCGCCCCAGCATTTT
TRBV9	-	-	TRBJ1-4	CASSVAGRRDEKLFF	TGTGCCAGCAGCGTAGCCGGGAGGAGGGACGAAAAACTGTTTTTT
TRBV27	-	TRBD2	TRBJ2-1	CASTWTSGSDEQFF	TGTGCCAGCACTTGGACTAGTGGCTCCGATGAGCAGTTCTTC
TRBV7-2	-	TRBD2	TRBJ2-7	CASSRTSGVTYEQYF	TGTGCCAGCAGCCGGACTAGCGGGGTGACCTACGAGCAGTACTTC
TRBV4-1	-	TRBD1	TRBJ1-2	CASSPWTGGSNYGYTF	TGCGCCAGCAGCCCTTGGACAGGGGGGAGCAACTATGGCTACACCTTC
TRBV19	-	TRBD1	TRBJ1-5	CASRETGGWGNQPQHF	TGTGCCAGTAGAGAAACAGGGGGCTGGGGCAATCAGCCCCAGCATTTT